The next 28 T cell receptor beta chains were all read from a single sample in a study of cytomegalovirus exposure and HLA in healthy donors. In the PCR, 60 Vbeta and 13 Jbeta primers were used. Method: immunoSEQ multiplex PCR; TCRdb's copy keeps in-frame clones and lacks some. The sample contains approximately 300,000 clones, 84% of which appear only once. The sequenced sample consisted of PBMCs. These receptors originate from a woman aged 40 to 49 in good health and CMV-seropositive.

The table lists this clone with a few counts. The chain links TRBV9 to TRBJ1-1, with D tentatively TRBD1 (5 bases). CDR1 is SGDLS and CDR2 is YYNGEE in the germline V gene. CDR3 length: 15 residues. V shed 2 bases and J shed 1 base, with 12 bases lying between them. CDR3 nucleotides: TGTGCCAGCAGCGTCTCCACAGGATGGAACACTGAAGCTTTCTTT. Amino acids: CASSVSTGWNTEAFF.

The V call is TRBV27, the J call TRBJ2-1; 14 bases fit TRBD2. CDR3 length equals 16 residues. Germline V CDR1 and CDR2: MNHEY, SMNVEV (reference sequence). V trimming: 5 bases; J trimming: 6 bases; junction bases outside the gene matches: 6. The CDR3 DNA follows: TGTGCCAGCAGTGCGGGACTAGCGGGAGTGCGCAATGAGCAGTTCTTC. It specifies CASSAGLAGVRNEQFF.

The V call is TRBV10-3, the J call TRBJ1-4; a weak D match, TRBD1 (5 bases). Trimming stripped 5 bases from V and 4 bases from J, with 11 bases between. CDR3 length equals 14 residues. Per germline, CDR1 ENHRY and CDR2 SYGVKD. CDR3 sequence reads: CAISSGLGNEKLFF. The CDR3 coding sequence is TGTGCCATCAGTTCAGGGCTTGGTAATGAAAAACTGTTTTTT.

This clone showed up just a few times. The rearrangement links TRBV30 to TRBJ2-3, with 13 positions matching TRBD2. The CDR3 extends over 14 amino acids. V was pared by 5 bases and J by 3 bases, with 2 bases of the junction left unmatched. Germline V gene data show CDR1 as GTSNPN and CDR2 as SVGIG (reference sequence). The CDR3 sequence: CAWRLAGGTDTQYF. CDR3 nucleotides: TGTGCCTGGCGACTAGCGGGAGGTACAGATACGCAGTATTTT. Using reference TRBV30 and TRBJ2-3 for the parts outside the CDR3, the full variable domain is SQTIHQWPATLVQPVGSPLSLECTVEGTSNPNLYWYRQAAGRGLQLLFYSVGIGQISSEVPQNLSASRPQDRQFILSSKKLLLSDSGFYLCAWRLAGGTDTQYFGPGTRLTVL.

The chain recombines TRBV5-6 with TRBJ2-5, with D tentatively TRBD1 (5 bases). The V gene's germline CDR1 is SGHDT and CDR2 YYEEEE. The CDR3 contains 14 residues. Trimming shortened V by 2 bases and J by 1 base, and 9 bases separated the two germline ends. CDR3 amino acids: CASSLVGVQETQYF. CDR3 nucleotides: TGTGCCAGCAGCTTAGTAGGGGTCCAAGAGACCCAGTACTTC.

In this sample, this clone turned up once. The V and J genes are TRBV6-5 and TRBJ1-2, with no clear D. Germline CDR1 and CDR2: MNHEY and SVGAGI. The CDR3 spans 13 residues. V gave up 7 bases and J gave up 2 bases, with 11 bases separating them. The CDR3 DNA reads as TGTGCCAGCACCCCCAGCGGAAACTATGGCTACACCTTC. Encoded protein: CASTPSGNYGYTF.

The chain combines TRBV30 with TRBJ2-1; 7 bases agree with TRBD1. Trimming took 1 base from V and 6 from J; bases not matched to a gene: 3. The CDR3 sequence is 13 residues long. Germline V gene lookup returns CDR1 GTSNPN and CDR2 SVGIG (reference sequence). DNA for the CDR3: TGTGCCTGGAGTGGCGCAGGGGGCAATGAGCAGTTCTTC. Translated, it gives CAWSGAGGNEQFF.

This clone was detected once. The chain is built from TRBV18 and TRBJ2-2, with 9 bases aligning to TRBD2. The CDR3 consists of 16 residues. Looked up from germline, CDR1 is KGHSH and CDR2 is LQKENI. With V trimmed by 3 bases and J by 1 base, 3 bases remained unmatched. The CDR3 DNA follows: TGTGCCAGCTCACCGAGAGCGGGGGGGAACACCGGGGAGCTGTTTTTT. This sequence encodes CASSPRAGGNTGELFF.

This chain joins TRBV14 and TRBJ1-1, with D possibly being TRBD1 (5 bases). From germline, CDR1 is SGHDN and CDR2 FVKESK. Trimming removed 1 base at V and 0 bases at J, with 12 bases between. The CDR3 spans 16 residues. The CDR3 nucleotides read TGTGCCAGCAGCCAAGTTATGGGCAGGGTGAACACTGAAGCTTTCTTT. This sequence encodes CASSQVMGRVNTEAFF.

This rearrangement joins TRBV4-2 to TRBJ2-5, with 8 bases matching TRBD2. The assigned J gene may be wrong: the sequence end matches TRBJ2-7 better. CDR3 size: 16 residues. From germline, CDR1 is LGHNA and CDR2 YNFKEQ. CDR3: CASSQAPGLVTYEQYF. The CDR3 region has the DNA TGTGCCAGCAGCCAAGCTCCGGGACTAGTAACCTACGAGCAGTACTTC.

V usage is TRBV7-9 and J usage is TRBJ1-2; no clear D. The germline gives CDR1 SEHNR, CDR2 FQNEAQ (reference sequence). Trimming stripped 3 bases from V and 2 bases from J, with 13 bases between. The CDR3 is made up of 15 amino acids. The CDR3 DNA follows: TGTGCCAGCAGCTTCGGGGAAGGACTGAACTATGGCTACACCTTC. Protein product: CASSFGEGLNYGYTF. The whole variable domain, remainder taken from reference TRBV7-9 and TRBJ1-2, is DTGVSQNPRHKITKRGQNVTFRCDPISEHNRLYWYRQTLGQGPEFLTYFQNEAQLEKSRLLSDRFSAERPKGSFSTLEIQRTEQGDSAMYLCASSFGEGLNYGYTFGSGTRLTVV.

J is TRBJ2-1 and V is TRBV12-5; 11 bases line up with TRBD2. V shed 7 bases and J 9 bases; nucleotides not matched to a gene: 8. Germline CDR1 LGHNT, CDR2 FRNRAP. CDR3 length equals 14 residues. CDR3 nucleotide sequence: TGTGCTAGTGATTCTAGCGGGAGGAACGGTGAGCAGTTCTTC. It encodes CASDSSGRNGEQFF.

The chain links TRBV7-3 to TRBJ2-5, with TRBD1 as a possible D gene (6 bases). CDR1 is SGHTA and CDR2 is FQGTGA in the germline V gene. Trimming removed 5 bases from V and 1 base from J, with 11 bases in between. The CDR3 runs to 14 residues. CDR3: CASSQGWLQETQYF. In nucleotides, the CDR3 is TGTGCCAGCAGCCAGGGGTGGCTCCAAGAGACCCAGTACTTC. Variable domain in full (rest from reference TRBV7-3 and TRBJ2-5): GAGVSQTPSNKVTEKGKYVELRCDPISGHTALYWYRQSLGQGPEFLIYFQGTGAADDSGLPNDRFFAVRPEGSVSTLKIQRTERGDSAVYLCASSQGWLQETQYFGPGTRLLVL.

This clone appeared a single time. The V call is TRBV9, the J call TRBJ1-3; no reliable D call. The CDR3 has 17 amino acids. CDR1 and CDR2 from the germline V gene are SGDLS and YYNGEE. Trimming took off 2 bases at V and 4 bases at J, with 19 bases between the two ends. CDR3 residues: CASSVLDRGVGGNTIYF. In nucleotides, the CDR3 is TGTGCCAGCAGCGTCCTCGATCGGGGAGTAGGGGGAAACACCATATATTTT.

V usage is TRBV7-2 and J usage is TRBJ1-6; tentatively, D is TRBD1 (5 bases). The CDR3 is 15 amino acids. Trimming removed 5 bases at V and 10 bases at J, with 18 bases between. CDR1 and CDR2 (germline): SGHTA, FQGNSA. In DNA, the CDR3 is TGTGCCAGCAGCCTAAGTGGAGGGGTTGGGTCACCCCTCCACTTT. It codes for CASSLSGGVGSPLHF.

The chain recombines TRBV9 with TRBJ2-1, with TRBD2 matching 10 bases. V was pared by 3 bases and J by 5 bases, with 14 bases of the junction left unmatched. CDR3 length equals 18 residues. The germline gives CDR1 SGDLS, CDR2 YYNGEE. This chain's CDR3 is CASSGGNPGLAFHNEQFF. Here the CDR3 DNA reads TGTGCCAGCAGCGGAGGGAACCCGGGACTAGCGTTTCACAATGAGCAGTTCTTC.

The CDR3 protein is CASSGQLQETQYF. The CDR3 DNA follows: TGTGCCAGCTCAGGACAACTCCAAGAGACCCAGTACTTC. The chain uses TRBV18 and TRBJ2-5, with a weak D call TRBD1 (5 bases). This CDR3 region has 13 residues. The V and J ends lost 5 bases and 1 base respectively, with 8 bases between them. Germline CDR1 KGHSH, CDR2 LQKENI.

The chain combines TRBV9 with TRBJ2-1; the match to TRBD2 covers 10 bases. The CDR3 sequence is 15 residues long. CDR1 is SGDLS, CDR2 YYNGEE, per germline. Germline trimming cut 2 bases from V and 5 bases from J; bases unmatched to any gene: 4. The CDR3 reads CASSVGTSDHNEQFF. The CDR3 DNA sequence: TGTGCCAGCAGCGTCGGGACTAGCGACCACAATGAGCAGTTCTTC. The whole variable domain, remainder taken from reference TRBV9 and TRBJ2-1, is DSGVTQTPKHLITATGQRVTLRCSPRSGDLSVYWYQQSLDQGLQFLIQYYNGEERAKGNILERFSAQQFPDLHSELNLSSLELGDSALYFCASSVGTSDHNEQFFGPGTRLTVL.

The chain uses TRBV11-2 and TRBJ2-7; weak D call: TRBD2 (5 bases). The CDR3 extends over 14 amino acids. The V gene lost 5 bases and the J gene lost 3 bases, with 14 bases spanning the gap. CDR1 is SGHAT and CDR2 is FQNNGV in the germline V gene. The CDR3 is CASSPRGGFYEQYF. The CDR3 coding sequence is TGTGCCAGCAGCCCACGAGGCGGGTTCTACGAGCAGTACTTC.

CDR3 amino acids: CASSSSYNSPLHF. Written as DNA, the CDR3 is TGTGCCAGCTCCAGCTCCTATAATTCACCCCTCCACTTT. The chain uses TRBV11-2 and TRBJ1-6, with D uncertain. Looked up from germline, CDR1 is SGHAT and CDR2 is FQNNGV. The ends were cut back, 8 bases at V and 0 bases at J, with 5 bases in the middle. This CDR3 has 13 amino acids.

Here the CDR3 reads CASTSGAPLHF. The CDR3 DNA is TGTGCCAGCACCAGCGGAGCACCCCTCCACTTT. J is TRBJ1-6 and V is TRBV6-6; D is ambiguous. V gave up 7 bases and J gave up 11 bases, with 9 bases separating them. The CDR3 runs to 11 residues. The germline gives CDR1 MNHNY, CDR2 SVGAGI (reference sequence).

The chain joins TRBV7-9 to TRBJ2-5, with TRBD2 matching 13 bases. The J call may be faulty, since TRBJ2-7 better matches the DNA end. Per germline, CDR1 SEHNR and CDR2 FQNEAQ (reference sequence). CDR3 length: 17 amino acids. CDR3: CASSLGLAGGGSYEQYF. The CDR3 DNA follows: TGTGCCAGCAGCTTAGGACTAGCGGGAGGAGGAAGTTACGAGCAGTACTTC.

The J gene is TRBJ2-4, the V gene TRBV18; 9 bases agree with TRBD1. CDR1 KGHSH and CDR2 LQKENI come from the germline V gene. CDR3 size: 14 residues. J gave up 8 bases and V 6 bases, and 8 bases lay outside the gene matches. This chain's CDR3 is CASSPTGGSDIQYF. The CDR3, as DNA: TGTGCCAGCTCCCCCACAGGGGGCAGCGACATTCAGTACTTC.

The chain carries TRBV15 and TRBJ1-4, with 8 bases that match TRBD1. With V trimmed by 1 base and J by 8 bases, 3 bases remained unmatched. This CDR3 spans 14 amino acids. The germline CDR1 and CDR2 sequences are LNHNV and YYDKDF (reference sequence). The CDR3 DNA follows: TGTGCCACCAGCAGAGTAAGGGACAGGGAAAAACTGTTTTTT. Residues: CATSRVRDREKLFF.

This clone was recorded once. The CDR3 sequence: CASRIGGLGTGELFF. The DNA of the CDR3 is TGTGCCAGCAGGATTGGGGGCCTGGGCACCGGGGAGCTGTTTTTT. The V gene is TRBV2, the J gene TRBJ2-2; D might be TRBD1 (6 bases). The CDR3 is 15 amino acids. Germline V lookup: CDR1 SNHLY, CDR2 FYNNEI. V dropped 6 bases and J dropped 4 bases, with 15 bases sitting between them.

This sequence joins TRBV10-3 and TRBJ2-1; 12 bases align to TRBD2. With V trimmed by 3 bases and J by 5 bases, 5 bases remained unmatched. Germline CDR1 ENHRY, CDR2 SYGVKD. The CDR3 runs 16 residues. CDR3 DNA: TGTGCCATCAGTGACCCAGGACTAGCGGGGAACAATGAGCAGTTCTTC. Its translation is CAISDPGLAGNNEQFF.

The chain couples TRBV28 to TRBJ1-4; D uncertain. The CDR3 runs to 13 residues. V dropped 9 bases and J dropped 6 bases, with 14 bases sitting between them. CDR1 and CDR2 (germline): MDHEN, SYDVKM. The CDR3 DNA is TGTGCCAGTTCGCCGGGATCTGATGAAAAACTGTTTTTT. Translating gives CASSPGSDEKLFF.

This chain joins TRBV7-8 and TRBJ1-4; D is undetermined. There are 11 residues in the CDR3. Germline V gene data show CDR1 as SGHVS and CDR2 as FQNEAQ. V shed 5 bases and J shed 14 bases, with 12 bases lying between them. CDR3 nucleotide sequence: TGTGCCAGCAGCGCGACTTACAAGCTGTTTTTT. Translated: CASSATYKLFF. Looking up the rest from reference TRBV7-8 and TRBJ1-4 gives the full variable domain: GAGVSQSPRYKVAKRGQDVALRCDPISGHVSLFWYQQALGQGPEFLTYFQNEAQLDKSGLPSDRFFAERPEGSVSTLKIQRTQQEDSAVYLCASSATYKLFFGSGTQLSVL.